This is a list of T cell receptor beta chains from one sample in a study of T cell responses to AZD1222 COVID-19 vaccine. Only in-frame clones appear in the TCRdb table, and some are missing; sequencing was by immunoSEQ multiplex PCR. The data hold 150,000 to 200,000 clones, with around nine tenths observed a single time. This specimen was peripheral blood, taken 28 days after the second dose of the MenACWY control vaccine. These receptors all stem from an adult who received the MenACWY meningococcal vaccine as a control. Both conserved end residues are part of each CDR3. Fields, in order: clone size, J gene, D gene, V gene, CDR3 protein, CDR3 DNA. The D gene is left open where the match is weak. Size tells how often a clone was seen (once, few, many) or the class of an expanded clone, and some rows leave it out.

>NA|TRBJ1-5|TRBD1|TRBV5-1
CASSPGPTGGAQPQHF
TGCGCCAGCAGCCCGGGACCGACAGGGGGCGCTCAGCCCCAGCATTTT
>NA|TRBJ1-3|TRBD1|TRBV5-1
CASSFETGKNTIYF
TGCGCCAGCAGCTTTGAGACAGGGAAAAACACCATATATTTT
>once|TRBJ2-1|TRBD1|TRBV9
CASSEQGDNEQFF
TGTGCCAGCAGCGAGCAGGGGGACAATGAGCAGTTCTTC
>NA|TRBJ1-2|NA|TRBV28
CASSRGTRTGGYTF
TGTGCCAGCAGCCGCGGGACCCGGACGGGCGGCTACACCTTC
>NA|TRBJ2-7|TRBD2|TRBV5-1
CASSPAGGSYEQYF
TGCGCCAGCAGCCCCGCTGGCGGGAGTTACGAGCAGTACTTC
>NA|TRBJ1-4|NA|TRBV4-3
CASSRHGASEKLFF
TGCGCCAGCAGCCGTCACGGAGCAAGTGAAAAACTGTTTTTT
>NA|TRBJ2-1|TRBD2|TRBV10-2
CASSPRRLANEQFF
TGCGCCAGCAGTCCCCGCCGACTAGCGAATGAGCAGTTCTTC
>NA|TRBJ1-2|TRBD1|TRBV19
CASSLNRDRKSSTF
TGTGCCAGTAGTCTCAACCGGGACAGAAAATCGTCCACCTTC
>NA|TRBJ2-1|NA|TRBV4-3
CASSQDDGQRYNEQFF
TGCGCCAGCAGCCAAGATGACGGACAGAGATACAATGAGCAGTTCTTC
>NA|TRBJ1-2|TRBD1|TRBV19
CASWIQGAARGYTF
TGTGCCAGTTGGATTCAGGGGGCGGCGAGGGGCTACACCTTC
>NA|TRBJ1-6|NA|TRBV7-9
CASSLDWKDSPLHF
TGTGCCAGCAGTTTAGACTGGAAGGATTCACCCCTCCACTTT
>NA|TRBJ1-5|NA|TRBV18
CASSPDGGANQPQHF
TGTGCCAGCTCACCGGATGGGGGCGCGAATCAGCCCCAGCATTTT
>NA|TRBJ2-2|NA|TRBV7-8
CASGGRRDNTGELFF
TGTGCCAGCGGCGGCCGCAGGGACAACACCGGGGAGCTGTTTTTT
>NA|TRBJ1-4|NA|TRBV4-3
CASSQEPGRYEKLFF
TGCGCCAGCAGCCAAGAACCGGGGCGGTATGAAAAACTGTTTTTT
>NA|TRBJ1-2|NA|TRBV20-1
CSASSANYGYTF
TGCAGTGCTAGTTCGGCAAACTATGGCTACACCTTC
>few|TRBJ2-7|TRBD2|TRBV14
CASSQAQTSGTKWAYEQYF
TGTGCCAGCAGCCAAGCTCAGACTAGCGGAACCAAGTGGGCCTACGAGCAGTACTTC
>NA|TRBJ2-5|NA|TRBV19
CASSGDREETQYF
TGTGCCAGTAGTGGGGACCGTGAAGAGACCCAGTACTTC
>NA|TRBJ2-3|TRBD1|TRBV5-1
CASGQGASTDTQYF
TGCGCCAGCGGACAGGGGGCCAGCACAGATACGCAGTATTTT
>NA|TRBJ2-6|NA|TRBV7-2
CASSLGPSGANVLTF
TGTGCCAGCAGCTTGGGACCGTCTGGGGCCAACGTCCTGACTTTC
>NA|TRBJ1-1|NA|TRBV5-1
CASGGQTEGTEAFF
TGCGCCAGCGGAGGCCAGACAGAAGGGACTGAAGCTTTCTTT
>NA|TRBJ1-1|TRBD1|TRBV29-1
CSVKPQGAWGTEAFF
TGCAGCGTCAAACCCCAGGGGGCGTGGGGCACTGAAGCTTTCTTT
>NA|TRBJ2-2|NA|TRBV7-3
CASSWNTGELFF
TGTGCCAGCAGCTGGAACACCGGGGAGCTGTTTTTT
>NA|TRBJ1-1|NA|TRBV25-1
CASGIGTEAFF
TGTGCCAGCGGTATAGGGACGGAAGCTTTCTTT
>NA|TRBJ1-1|NA|TRBV7-2
CASSSPGGYTEAFF
TGTGCCAGCAGCTCTCCGGGGGGATACACTGAAGCTTTCTTT
>NA|TRBJ1-6|NA|TRBV2
CASSMGGAESPLHF
TGTGCCAGCTCGATGGGGGGTGCGGAATCACCCCTCCACTTT
>NA|TRBJ2-4|TRBD2|TRBV28
CASSFGGRAGTGIQYF
TGTGCCAGCAGTTTTGGTGGGAGGGCCGGAACGGGCATTCAGTACTTC
>NA|TRBJ2-7|TRBD2|TRBV10-1
CATPSGRREQYF
TGCGCCACCCCTAGCGGGAGACGCGAGCAGTACTTC
>NA|TRBJ2-7|NA|TRBV12-3/TRBV12-4
CASSLGASYEQYF
TGTGCCAGCAGTTTGGGGGCCTCCTACGAGCAGTACTTC
>NA|TRBJ1-3|NA|TRBV7-9
CASSSLGLTISGNTIYF
TGTGCCAGCAGCTCCCTGGGACTAACGATCTCTGGAAACACCATATATTTT
>few|TRBJ1-1|NA|TRBV15
CATSRPGVGEGTEAFF
TGTGCCACCAGCCGACCCGGGGTGGGAGAGGGGACTGAAGCTTTCTTT
>NA|TRBJ2-1|NA|TRBV7-8
CASSFREEQFF
TGTGCCAGCAGCTTCCGGGAAGAGCAGTTCTTC
>NA|TRBJ2-2|TRBD1|TRBV5-8
CASSLARDRFFANTGELFF
TGTGCCAGCAGCTTGGCCCGGGACAGGTTTTTCGCGAACACCGGGGAGCTGTTTTTT
>NA|TRBJ2-1|TRBD2|TRBV13
CASSGGRANEQFF
TGTGCCAGCAGCGGCGGGAGGGCCAATGAGCAGTTCTTC
>NA|TRBJ1-6|TRBD1|TRBV30
CAYQTGIFNSPLHF
TGTGCCTACCAGACAGGGATCTTTAATTCACCCCTCCACTTT
>NA|TRBJ1-5|TRBD1|TRBV6-2/TRBV6-3
CASSAHKITGGNQPQHF
TGTGCCAGCAGTGCCCACAAGATTACAGGGGGCAATCAGCCCCAGCATTTT
>NA|TRBJ1-2|NA|TRBV2
CASGRGPNYGYTF
TGTGCCAGCGGCCGAGGACCTAACTATGGCTACACCTTC
>NA|TRBJ1-3|TRBD1|TRBV7-2
CASSLSGQGGFNTIYF
TGTGCCAGCAGCTTAAGTGGACAGGGAGGGTTCAACACCATATATTTT
>NA|TRBJ2-7|NA|TRBV2
CASTLARENHEQYF
TGTGCCAGCACGTTAGCGCGAGAGAACCACGAGCAGTACTTC
>once|TRBJ2-1|TRBD2|TRBV4-2
CASSRSRGPSGSYNEQFF
TGTGCCAGCAGCCGATCCCGGGGGCCTAGCGGGTCCTACAATGAGCAGTTCTTC
>NA|TRBJ1-1|NA|TRBV14
CASSQGGGVGTEAFF
TGTGCCAGCAGCCAAGGTGGAGGGGTCGGCACTGAAGCTTTCTTT
>NA|TRBJ1-5|TRBD1|TRBV6-2/TRBV6-3
CASSKDRAYNQPQHF
TGTGCCAGCAGTAAGGACAGGGCTTATAATCAGCCCCAGCATTTT
>NA|TRBJ2-7|TRBD1|TRBV15
CATSRPGQETYEQYF
TGTGCCACCAGCAGGCCGGGACAGGAAACCTACGAGCAGTACTTC
>NA|TRBJ1-2|NA|TRBV7-9
CASSVADGGYTF
TGTGCCAGCAGCGTGGCTGACGGTGGCTACACCTTC
>NA|TRBJ2-2|TRBD2|TRBV27
CASSITGTTNTGELFF
TGTGCCAGCAGTATTACCGGGACTACGAACACCGGGGAGCTGTTTTTT
>once|TRBJ2-7|NA|TRBV29-1
CSVGRGHEQYF
TGCAGCGTTGGTAGGGGCCACGAGCAGTACTTC
>NA|TRBJ1-3|NA|TRBV9
CASSAPASGNTIYF
TGTGCCAGCAGCGCACCTGCCTCCGGAAACACCATATATTTT
>NA|TRBJ2-7|NA|TRBV28
CASSQRLGAYEQYF
TGTGCCAGCAGTCAAAGACTCGGGGCCTACGAGCAGTACTTC